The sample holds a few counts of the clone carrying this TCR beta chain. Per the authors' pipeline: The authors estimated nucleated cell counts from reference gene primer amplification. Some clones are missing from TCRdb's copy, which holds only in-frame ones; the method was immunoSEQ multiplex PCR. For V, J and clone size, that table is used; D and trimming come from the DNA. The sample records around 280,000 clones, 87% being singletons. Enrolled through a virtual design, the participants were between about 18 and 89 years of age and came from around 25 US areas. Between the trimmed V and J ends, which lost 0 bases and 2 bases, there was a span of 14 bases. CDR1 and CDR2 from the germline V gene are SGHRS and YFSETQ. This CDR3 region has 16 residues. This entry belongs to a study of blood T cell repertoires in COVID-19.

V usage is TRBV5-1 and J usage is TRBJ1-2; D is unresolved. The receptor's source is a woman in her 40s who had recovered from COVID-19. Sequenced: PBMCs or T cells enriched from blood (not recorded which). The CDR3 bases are TGCGCCAGCAGCTTGGCCCTGGCACGCCAGAACTATGGCTACACCTTC. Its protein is CASSLALARQNYGYTF.